The 18 T cell receptor beta chains given below trace back to one sample, sequenced in a study of cytomegalovirus exposure and HLA in healthy donors. The assay was immunoSEQ multiplex PCR, and TCRdb's table has in-frame clones only and misses some. This table has 100,000 to 150,000 clones, just under 95% appearing once. Sequencing was carried out using PBMCs. The receptors here all came from a woman aged 18-29 years in good health and CMV-seronegative.

V is TRBV4-1 and J is TRBJ1-2; 7 bases line up with TRBD1. The germline CDR1 and CDR2 sequences are MGHRA and YSYEKL. The CDR3 runs to 15 residues. Trimming took 1 base from V and 0 from J; bases not matched to a gene: 2. The CDR3 bases are TGCGCCAGCAGCCAAGGACAGGGAACTAACTATGGCTACACCTTC. Translating it yields CASSQGQGTNYGYTF.

The chain employs TRBV13 and TRBJ2-2, with TRBD2 identical over 13 bases. Trimming took 4 bases from V and 3 from J; bases not matched to a gene: 5. CDR1 is PRHDT, CDR2 FYEKMQ, per germline (reference sequence). The CDR3 runs 17 residues. CDR3 bases: TGTGCCAGCAGCTCACTAGCGGGGGGGCAGTACACCGGGGAGCTGTTTTTT. The encoded protein is CASSSLAGGQYTGELFF. The whole variable domain, filled in from reference TRBV13 and TRBJ2-2, reads AAGVIQSPRHLIKEKRETATLKCYPIPRHDTVYWYQQGPGQDPQFLISFYEKMQSDKGSIPDRFSAQQFSDYHSELNMSSLELGDSALYFCASSSLAGGQYTGELFFGEGSRLTVL.

V gene TRBV6-5 combines with J gene TRBJ2-5; maybe TRBD2 (5 bases). The CDR3 is 12 amino acids. V lost 5 bases, J lost 4 bases, and 8 bases lay in between. Germline values: CDR1 MNHEY, CDR2 SVGAGI. CDR3 sequence: CASSSGGETQYF. The CDR3 DNA is TGTGCCAGCAGTAGCGGCGGAGAGACCCAGTACTTC.

This chain links TRBV9 with TRBJ2-2; a possible D gene is TRBD1 (5 bases). Germline CDR1 reads SGDLS; CDR2 reads YYNGEE. The CDR3 length is 17 residues. V was shortened by 0 bases and J by 4 bases, with 16 bases between the two germline ends. CDR3 in amino acids: CASSVEQVSRGTGELFF. For the CDR3, the DNA is TGTGCCAGCAGCGTAGAACAGGTATCCCGAGGCACCGGGGAGCTGTTTTTT.

The CDR3 protein is CASSLDGTGEAFF. As DNA, the CDR3 is TGTGCCAGCAGCTTAGACGGGACAGGGGAAGCTTTCTTT. The chain couples TRBV11-2 to TRBJ1-1; TRBD1 matches 9 bases. The CDR3 consists of 13 residues. The germline V gene encodes CDR1 SGHAT and CDR2 FQNNGV. With V trimmed by 0 bases and J by 8 bases, 1 base remained unmatched.

V and J are TRBV6-6 and TRBJ2-3, with 7 bases fitting TRBD2. Germline-derived CDR1 and CDR2 are MNHNY and SVGAGI (reference sequence). J was trimmed by 3 bases and V by 6 bases; bases with no gene match: 12. This CDR3 region has 16 residues. CDR3 residues: CASSIRPGGMTDTQYF. CDR3 in DNA: TGTGCCAGCAGCATACGCCCCGGGGGGATGACAGATACGCAGTATTTT.

The rearrangement joins TRBV19 to TRBJ2-1, with D possibly matching TRBD1 (5 bases). CDR3 length: 13 residues. The germline V and J ends were trimmed by 5 bases and 6 bases, with 11 bases remaining between them. Germline loops: CDR1 LNHDA, CDR2 SQIVND (reference sequence). CDR3 DNA: TGTGCCAGTAGTCCCGAAAGGGGCAATGAGCAGTTCTTC. Residues: CASSPERGNEQFF.

The chain links TRBV14 to TRBJ1-2; D remains ambiguous. Germline CDR1 reads SGHDN; CDR2 reads FVKESK. V dropped 2 bases and J dropped 6 bases, with 10 bases sitting between them. CDR3 size: 13 residues. This CDR3 reads CASSQTRYHGYTF. CDR3 DNA sequence: TGTGCCAGCAGCCAAACACGATACCATGGCTACACCTTC.

The rearrangement joins TRBV28 to TRBJ1-6; 7 bases map to TRBD1. V lost 3 bases to trimming and J lost 6 bases; unmatched junction nucleotides: 8. Per the germline V gene, CDR1 is MDHEN and CDR2 is SYDVKM. The CDR3 length is 16 residues. For the CDR3, the DNA is TGTGCCAGCAGTTTGGCCCGGACAGGCACTAATTCACCCCTCCACTTT. It encodes CASSLARTGTNSPLHF.

The V and J genes are TRBV7-9 and TRBJ1-1; TRBD1 is a possible D gene (6 bases). The CDR3 is 14 residues long. The germline V gene has CDR1 SEHNR and CDR2 FQNEAQ (reference sequence). V was trimmed by 5 bases and J by 4 bases, leaving 14 bases between them. The CDR3 reads CASSTWTVVTEAFF. DNA of the CDR3: TGTGCCAGCAGCACCTGGACAGTTGTCACTGAAGCTTTCTTT. Variable domain in full (rest from reference TRBV7-9 and TRBJ1-1): DTGVSQNPRHKITKRGQNVTFRCDPISEHNRLYWYRQTLGQGPEFLTYFQNEAQLEKSRLLSDRFSAERPKGSFSTLEIQRTEQGDSAMYLCASSTWTVVTEAFFGQGTRLTVV.

This chain uses TRBV5-6 with TRBJ1-2; D may be TRBD1 (5 bases). V shed 1 base and J shed 2 bases, with 9 bases lying between them. CDR1 is SGHDT, CDR2 YYEEEE, per germline. This CDR3 has 14 amino acids. The CDR3 is CASSLIGVNYGYTF. CDR3 nucleotides: TGTGCCAGCAGCTTGATAGGGGTGAACTATGGCTACACCTTC.

The rearrangement links TRBV6-6 to TRBJ2-2, with 9 nucleotides matching TRBD1. CDR1 and CDR2 from the germline V gene are MNHNY and SVGAGI (reference sequence). This CDR3 contains 15 residues. V was pared by 9 bases and J by 1 base, with 6 bases of the junction left unmatched. The CDR3 sequence: CASANRGLNTGELFF. The CDR3 DNA reads as TGTGCCAGTGCGAACAGGGGGCTGAACACCGGGGAGCTGTTTTTT.

The table lists this clone with a count of one. The rearrangement uses TRBV5-6 and TRBJ2-7; 8 bases agree with TRBD2. The V and J ends lost 2 bases and 0 bases, in that order; junction bases with no gene match: 4. Germline V gene data show CDR1 as SGHDT and CDR2 as YYEEEE. The CDR3 covers 15 residues. The CDR3 DNA is TGTGCCAGCAGCTTCGCGGGGGGACTCTCCTACGAGCAGTACTTC. The encoded protein is CASSFAGGLSYEQYF.

This rearrangement joins TRBV28 to TRBJ1-2; D perhaps matches TRBD1 (5 bases). The germline gives CDR1 MDHEN, CDR2 SYDVKM. The CDR3 has 15 residues. V was pared by 6 bases and J by 0 bases, with 14 bases between. CDR3 loop: CASSGAGEANYGYTF. The CDR3 coding sequence is TGTGCCAGCAGCGGGGCGGGGGAAGCTAACTATGGCTACACCTTC.

This chain links TRBV6-5 with TRBJ2-1; 9 nucleotides agree with TRBD2. Germline V gene sequence: CDR1 MNHEY, CDR2 SVGAGI. V was pared by 5 bases and J by 4 bases, with 6 bases of the junction left unmatched. This CDR3 has 15 amino acids. This CDR3 is CASSLSGRPYNEQFF. The CDR3 DNA sequence: TGTGCCAGCAGTCTTAGCGGGAGACCTTACAATGAGCAGTTCTTC.

This clone appeared a single time. The chain uses TRBV28 and TRBJ1-1, with D possibly TRBD1 on 6 matching bases. Germline assignment: CDR1 MDHEN and CDR2 SYDVKM. The CDR3 contains 14 residues. The V end lost 4 bases, the J end lost 5 bases, and 14 bases lay between the germline ends. This chain's CDR3 is CASSSRLQGTEAFF. The CDR3 region has the DNA TGTGCCAGCAGTTCTCGACTCCAGGGGACTGAAGCTTTCTTT.

The V and J genes are TRBV19 and TRBJ2-1; TRBD2 matches 11 bases. This CDR3 contains 17 residues. Unmatched junction bases numbered 8, after V lost 0 bases and J lost 7 bases. Looked up from germline, CDR1 is LNHDA and CDR2 is SQIVND (reference sequence). The CDR3 sequence is CASSIERLAGGRNEQFF. The CDR3 DNA reads TGTGCCAGTAGTATAGAGCGGCTAGCGGGGGGTCGGAATGAGCAGTTCTTC. Full variable domain (remainder filled in from reference TRBV19 and TRBJ2-1): DGGITQSPKYLFRKEGQNVTLSCEQNLNHDAMYWYRQDPGQGLRLIYYSQIVNDFQKGDIAEGYSVSREKKESFPLTVTSAQKNPTAFYLCASSIERLAGGRNEQFFGPGTRLTVL.

This clone appeared once. The chain recombines TRBV29-1 with TRBJ1-5, with 7 positions matching TRBD1. V shed 6 bases and J 5 bases; nucleotides not matched to a gene: 10. From germline, CDR1 is SQVTM and CDR2 ANQGSEA. The CDR3 has 14 amino acids. The CDR3 nucleotides read TGCAGCGTCAAACAGGGGATGGGGCATCAGCCCCAGCATTTT. This codes for CSVKQGMGHQPQHF.